The 11 T cell receptor beta chains listed next were all sequenced from one sample in a study of blood T cell repertoires in COVID-19. Using immunoSEQ multiplex PCR, the repertoire was profiled, and TCRdb retains in-frame clones only, with some absent. Of 400,000 to 550,000 clones detected, more than 85% appear once; the ten largest clones hold over 4%. The sequencing sample was made of peripheral blood. The receptor set was obtained from a woman in her thirties with acute or convalescent COVID-19.

The rearrangement uses TRBV30 and TRBJ2-1, with 7 positions matching TRBD1. After removal of 0 bases from V and 1 base from J, the junction contained 27 bases not matched to a gene. This CDR3 contains 23 residues. Germline assignment: CDR1 GTSNPN and CDR2 SVGIG (reference sequence). The CDR3 nucleotides read TGTGCCTGGAGTGTACTGAGACAGGGTCTCGGGATCCCCGGCGCGGCGTCCTACAATGAGCAGTTCTTC. As protein: CAWSVLRQGLGIPGAASYNEQFF.

The rearrangement joins TRBV3-1 (or the pseudogene TRBV3-2) to TRBJ2-1, with D possibly being TRBD1 (6 bases). This CDR3 is 14 amino acids long. Trimming pared 0 bases from V and 12 bases from J, leaving 15 bases between. The germline V gene has CDR1 LGHDT and CDR2 YNNKEL (reference sequence). CDR3 bases: TGTGCCAGCAGCCAAGATCGCCAGGGGTGGGGGCAGTTCTTC. This translates into CASSQDRQGWGQFF.

A note on this clone: In the same sample, other DNA sequences code for this CDR3. The rearrangement joins TRBV7-9 to TRBJ2-7; maybe TRBD1 (6 bases). V was trimmed by 1 base and J by 5 bases, leaving 12 bases between them. This CDR3 has 14 amino acids. Per germline, CDR1 SEHNR and CDR2 FQNEAQ (reference sequence). The CDR3 region has the DNA TGTGCCAGCAGCTTAGTACAGGGAGTTAACGAGCAGTACTTC. This encodes CASSLVQGVNEQYF.

This clone was detected once. J is TRBJ2-6 and V is TRBV5-1; TRBD1 matches 7 bases. Germline-derived CDR1 and CDR2 are SGHRS and YFSETQ. V lost 1 base and J lost 2; bases outside the gene matches: 0. This CDR3 has 15 amino acids. The CDR3 bases are TGCGCCAGCAGCTTGACAGGGGCTGGGGCCAACGTCCTGACTTTC. Residues: CASSLTGAGANVLTF.

This chain uses TRBV13 with TRBJ2-3, with 9 bases matching TRBD2. Germline CDR1 and CDR2: PRHDT and FYEKMQ (reference sequence). This CDR3 has 18 amino acids. V lost 5 bases, J lost 0 bases, and 12 bases stayed unmatched. CDR3 in amino acids: CASSLRVAGVASTDTQYF. The CDR3 nucleotides read TGTGCCAGCAGCCTCAGGGTAGCGGGGGTCGCTAGCACAGATACGCAGTATTTT. The full variable domain, completed using reference TRBV13 and TRBJ2-3, is AAGVIQSPRHLIKEKRETATLKCYPIPRHDTVYWYQQGPGQDPQFLISFYEKMQSDKGSIPDRFSAQQFSDYHSELNMSSLELGDSALYFCASSLRVAGVASTDTQYFGPGTRLTVL.

The chain uses TRBV7-3 and TRBJ2-1; TRBD2 matches at 11 bases. With 3 bases clipped from V and 4 bases from J, the junction kept 5 bases outside the gene matches. Germline CDR1 SGHTA, CDR2 FQGTGA. The CDR3 is 16 residues long. The CDR3 region is CASSFLGTSGYNEQFF. CDR3 bases: TGTGCCAGCAGCTTCCTCGGGACTAGCGGATACAATGAGCAGTTCTTC.

This chain links TRBV7-6 with TRBJ2-3, with 8 bases that match TRBD1. Germline lookup yields CDR1 SGHVS and CDR2 FNYEAQ. The CDR3 runs 15 residues. Trimming took 5 bases from V and 5 from J; bases not matched to a gene: 9. CDR3 region: CASSLIQGAKDTQYF. CDR3 sequence (DNA): TGTGCCAGCAGCCTGATCCAGGGGGCTAAAGATACGCAGTATTTT.

This chain uses TRBV14 with TRBJ2-4, with 9 bases fitting TRBD2. Germline V gene sequence: CDR1 SGHDN, CDR2 FVKESK. The length of the CDR3 is 16 residues. The J segment lost 1 base and the V segment lost 0 bases, leaving 1 base of the junction unmatched. The CDR3: CASSQELAGAKNIQYF. Here the CDR3 DNA reads TGTGCCAGCAGCCAAGAGCTAGCGGGGGCCAAAAACATTCAGTACTTC.

This clone has a single count. This chain links TRBV2 with TRBJ2-1; the D gene is possibly TRBD1 (5 bases). Trimming cost V 3 bases and J 0 bases, with 9 bases left between them. Germline V gives CDR1 SNHLY, CDR2 FYNNEI. The CDR3 extends over 15 amino acids. The DNA for the CDR3 is TGTGCCAGCAGTGACTCAGGGATCTCCTACAATGAGCAGTTCTTC. It is translated as CASSDSGISYNEQFF.

This sequence joins TRBV28 and TRBJ2-5; 7 bases line up with TRBD1. The germline gives CDR1 MDHEN, CDR2 SYDVKM. The CDR3 is 15 residues long. The V gene end was trimmed by 8 bases and the J gene end by 5 bases; junction bases not matched to a gene: 14. The CDR3 spells CASQHDDRASETQYF. In nucleotides, the CDR3 is TGTGCCAGCCAACATGATGACAGGGCATCGGAGACCCAGTACTTC.

This chain joins TRBV5-1 and TRBJ2-7, with 7 positions matching TRBD1. V was pared by 0 bases and J by 1 base, with 13 bases of the junction left unmatched. This CDR3 contains 18 residues. The germline V gene has CDR1 SGHRS and CDR2 YFSETQ. CDR3 DNA sequence: TGCGCCAGCAGCTTGGCGGCGCACAGGGGTGGTTCATCCTACGAGCAGTACTTC. Its protein product is CASSLAAHRGGSSYEQYF.